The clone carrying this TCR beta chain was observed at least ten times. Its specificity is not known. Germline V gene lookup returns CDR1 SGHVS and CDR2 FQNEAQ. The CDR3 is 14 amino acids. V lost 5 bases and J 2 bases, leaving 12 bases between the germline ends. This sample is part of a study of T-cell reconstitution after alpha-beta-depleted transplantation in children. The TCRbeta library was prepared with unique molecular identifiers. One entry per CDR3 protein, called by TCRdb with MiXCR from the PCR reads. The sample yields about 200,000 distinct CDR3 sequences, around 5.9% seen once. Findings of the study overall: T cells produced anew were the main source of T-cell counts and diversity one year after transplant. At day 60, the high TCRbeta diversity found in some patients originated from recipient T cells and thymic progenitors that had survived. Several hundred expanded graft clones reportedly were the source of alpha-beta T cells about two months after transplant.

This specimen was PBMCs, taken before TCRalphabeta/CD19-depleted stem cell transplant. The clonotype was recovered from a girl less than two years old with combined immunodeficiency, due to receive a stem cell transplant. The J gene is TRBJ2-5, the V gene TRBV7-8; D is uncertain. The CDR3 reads CASSTFLGQETQYF. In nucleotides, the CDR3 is TGTGCCAGCAGCACATTCCTGGGGCAAGAGACCCAGTACTTC.